The next 3 T cell receptor beta chains were all read from a single sample in a study of blood T cell repertoires in COVID-19. Generated by immunoSEQ multiplex PCR, the TCRdb table keeps only in-frame clones and is missing some. The repertoire holds roughly 400,000 clones, with less than 95% as singletons. Sequencing was done on a sample of PBMCs or T cells enriched from blood (not recorded which). The origin of the receptors is a man younger than 35 who had recovered from COVID-19.

In its sample, this clone was seen once. The V and J genes are TRBV30 and TRBJ2-5; possible D gene TRBD2, 6 bases. This CDR3 is 13 amino acids long. Germline V gene sequence: CDR1 GTSNPN, CDR2 SVGIG (reference sequence). V was pared by 5 bases and J by 4 bases, with 14 bases between. In nucleotides, the CDR3 is TGTGCCTGGGGGATTGGAGCGGGAGAGACCCAGTACTTC. It yields the protein CAWGIGAGETQYF.

The rearrangement joins TRBV5-6 to TRBJ2-1; perhaps TRBD2 as D (5 bases). CDR3 length equals 16 residues. Between the trimmed V and J ends, which lost 2 bases and 1 base, there was a span of 13 bases. The germline V gene encodes CDR1 SGHDT and CDR2 YYEEEE. The DNA for the CDR3 is TGTGCCAGCAGCTTAGAGGGCCTTAGGTCCTACAATGAGCAGTTCTTC. It translates to CASSLEGLRSYNEQFF.

CDR3 protein: CASSLRSEKLFF. The CDR3 bases are TGTGCCAGCAGCCTGAGATCCGAGAAACTGTTTTTT. The chain combines TRBV4-2 with TRBJ1-4; D remains unclear. The CDR3 sequence is 12 residues long. CDR1 is LGHNA and CDR2 is YNFKEQ in the germline V gene. V lost 4 bases and J lost 11, with 11 bases in between.